Each of the 15 T cell receptor beta chains below was sequenced from the same sample in a study of CD8 T cells in ankylosing spondylitis (dated by TCRdb to the late 2010s). The library was obtained by 5' RACE. TCRdb lists the instrument as Illumina HiSeq 2500. Using fastp trimming at Q25 and MiXCR clonotype assembly, TCRdb reanalyzed the public sequencing data and kept in-frame beta chains. All rows with the same CDR3 protein become a single entry with the most common DNA and genes. The sample contains around 90,000 distinct CDR3 sequences, around 25% of them found a single time. Of the sample, nearly 60% is held by the ten largest clones. Sequencing used blood, either unsorted or a sorted T cell fraction (not recorded which). These receptor sequences come from a male donor with ankylosing spondylitis or in good health (not recorded which).

In the case of this clonotype: This could be a read error, since a much larger clone is one nucleotide away. The chain has TRBV7-2 and TRBJ2-3; D gene unclear. From germline, CDR1 is SGHTA and CDR2 FQGNSA. The CDR3 runs 13 residues. V lost 1 base to trimming and J lost 5 bases, with 7 bases between them. The CDR3 nucleotides read TGTGCCAGCAGCTTAGTCCTGGAAGATACGCAGTATTTT. Translation gives CASSLVLEDTQYF.

This clonotype was seen a few times. One base away lies a much larger clone, so this may be a sequencing read error. The chain uses TRBV5-1 and TRBJ2-5; D call uncertain. V gave up 3 bases and J gave up 0 bases, with 0 bases separating them. Germline V CDR1 and CDR2: SGHRS, YFSETQ. CDR3 length: 11 residues. The CDR3 DNA reads as TGCGCCAGCAGCTACCAAGAGACCCAGTACTTC. Translation: CASSYQETQYF.

V and J are TRBV18 and TRBJ1-1; TRBD1 matches 8 bases. V lost 5 bases, J lost 4 bases, and 6 bases stayed unmatched. From germline, CDR1 is KGHSH and CDR2 LQKENI. CDR3 size: 14 residues. As DNA, the CDR3 is TGTGCCAGCTCAGAAGACAGGGGACTCACTGAAGCTTTCTTT. This codes for CASSEDRGLTEAFF.

The chain combines TRBV5-1 with TRBJ2-1, with D perhaps matching TRBD1 or TRBD2 (5 bases each). The CDR3 length is 15 residues. The V gene's germline CDR1 is SGHRS and CDR2 YFSETQ. Between the trimmed V and J ends, which lost 0 bases and 8 bases, there was a span of 15 bases. DNA for the CDR3: TGCGCCAGCAGCTTGGATGGGGGACGCAACGATGAGCAGTTCTTC. This sequence encodes CASSLDGGRNDEQFF.

This clonotype has just a few counts. The genes are TRBV6-1 and TRBJ1-2; TRBD1 agrees at 9 bases. There are 15 residues in the CDR3. CDR1 is MNHNS and CDR2 is SASEGT in the germline V gene. With 5 bases clipped from V and 4 bases from J, the junction kept 8 bases outside the gene matches. This CDR3 reads CASSRPGQGFYGYTF. The CDR3 DNA reads TGTGCCAGCAGTCGACCGGGACAGGGCTTCTATGGCTACACCTTC.

The chain couples TRBV12-3 or TRBV12-4 to TRBJ1-1; no firm D call. With 4 bases removed from V and 1 base from J, the gap between germline ends came to 10 bases. CDR3 length: 14 amino acids. The CDR3 DNA reads TGTGCCAGCAGTTCGATGTGGGGGAACACTGAAGCTTTCTTT. It codes for CASSSMWGNTEAFF.

This sequence joins TRBV12-3 or TRBV12-4 and TRBJ2-3; D is unclear. V was shortened by 6 bases and J by 1 base, with 5 bases between the two germline ends. The CDR3 extends over 12 amino acids. In DNA, the CDR3 is TGTGCCAGCAGCCGCCGCACAGATACGCAGTATTTT. It translates to CASSRRTDTQYF.

This clonotype occurred a few times. This chain connects TRBV7-2 to TRBJ2-3, with TRBD2 as a possible D gene (6 bases). Per germline, CDR1 SGHTA and CDR2 FQGNSA. The CDR3 is made up of 16 amino acids. Trimming stripped 5 bases from V and 1 base from J, with 16 bases between. Written as DNA, the CDR3 is TGTGCCAGCAGCGCCGACGGGGGAGATGGCACAGATACGCAGTATTTT. Translation gives CASSADGGDGTDTQYF.

This clonotype was seen ten or more times. V gene TRBV3-1 combines with J gene TRBJ2-3; D remains unclear. CDR1 and CDR2 from the germline V gene are LGHDT and YNNKEL (reference sequence). The CDR3 covers 14 residues. V lost 4 bases, J lost 2 bases, and 10 bases lay in between. DNA for the CDR3: TGTGCCAGCAGCCGCTCTTTAAACACAGATACGCAGTATTTT. Its translation: CASSRSLNTDTQYF.

This clonotype was counted between two and nine times. This sequence joins TRBV20-1 and TRBJ2-3; D gene uncertain. The CDR3 loop spans 13 amino acids. Trimming shortened V by 6 bases and J by 6 bases, and 16 bases separated the two germline ends. Germline CDR1 DFQATT, CDR2 SNEGSKA (reference sequence). The CDR3 is CSADHAVGDTQYF. Written as DNA, the CDR3 is TGCAGTGCCGACCATGCGGTTGGGGATACGCAGTATTTT.

In DNA form, the CDR3 reads TGTGCCAGCAGCTCCCCTAGGGGGATTATTAATCAGCCCCAGCATTTT. Translated: CASSSPRGIINQPQHF. The J gene is TRBJ1-5, the V gene TRBV7-2; weak D call: TRBD1 (6 bases). Trimming removed 4 bases from V and 4 bases from J, with 17 bases in between. The CDR3 covers 16 residues. The germline V gene has CDR1 SGHTA and CDR2 FQGNSA.

The chain carries TRBV5-4 and TRBJ2-5; D might be TRBD1 (6 bases). Germline V CDR1 and CDR2: SGHNT, YYREEE (reference sequence). The CDR3 has 14 residues. V gave up 4 bases and J gave up 2 bases, with 12 bases separating them. The CDR3: CASSAGGTQETQYF. The CDR3 bases are TGTGCCAGCAGCGCGGGTGGGACACAAGAGACCCAGTACTTC. The full variable domain, its missing parts supplied by reference TRBV5-4 and TRBJ2-5, is ETGVTQSPTHLIKTRGQQVTLRCSSQSGHNTVSWYQQALGQGPQFIFQYYREEENGRGNFPPRFSGLQFPNYSSELNVNALELDDSALYLCASSAGGTQETQYFGPGTRLLVL.

This clonotype was counted only a few times. The chain recombines TRBV7-2 with TRBJ1-1; D is unresolved. The CDR3 runs to 14 residues. V gave up 4 bases and J gave up 4 bases, with 13 bases separating them. CDR1 and CDR2 from the germline V gene are SGHTA and FQGNSA. The CDR3 region is CASSYFWEITEAFF. CDR3 DNA: TGTGCCAGCAGCTATTTTTGGGAGATCACTGAAGCTTTCTTT.

The rearrangement links TRBV20-1 to TRBJ2-3, with TRBD2 identical over 12 bases. The V segment lost 6 bases and the J segment 2 bases; nucleotides outside the gene matches: 21. Germline V gives CDR1 DFQATT, CDR2 SNEGSKA (reference sequence). The CDR3 loop spans 20 amino acids. The CDR3 DNA reads as TGCAGTGCCCTGACCCTAGCGGGAGGGGTGTATTCAAAGTCCACAGATACGCAGTATTTT. This sequence encodes CSALTLAGGVYSKSTDTQYF.

Only a few counts were recorded for this clonotype. J is TRBJ2-3 and V is TRBV5-1, with D possibly TRBD2 on 6 matching bases. The ends were cut back, 6 bases at V and 1 base at J, with 15 bases in the middle. The CDR3 runs 15 residues. Germline V CDR1 and CDR2: SGHRS, YFSETQ. CDR3 residues: CASTERDSRTDTQYF. The CDR3 nucleotides read TGCGCCAGCACCGAAAGGGACTCACGCACAGATACGCAGTATTTT. Filled out from reference TRBV5-1 and TRBJ2-3, the complete variable domain reads KAGVTQTPRYLIKTRGQQVTLSCSPISGHRSVSWYQQTPGQGLQFLFEYFSETQRNKGNFPGRFSGRQFSNSRSEMNVSTLELGDSALYLCASTERDSRTDTQYFGPGTRLTVL.